This record looks at one T cell receptor (beta chain) sequence and its context. Trimming stripped 3 bases from V and 2 bases from J, with 11 bases between. Germline CDR1 LNHDA, CDR2 SQIVND (reference sequence). This CDR3 is 15 amino acids long. The data stem from a study of blood T cell repertoires in COVID-19. Whole-study context: Acute-phase and convalescent COVID-19 samples originated in the United States, Italy and Spain. PBMCs, B-cell-depleted T cells, or T cells provided the cDNA or gDNA that made up the material.

Study processing details: Scientists estimated how many nucleated cells there were by amplifying reference gene primers. Here immunoSEQ multiplex PCR was the method, and the copy in TCRdb shows in-frame clones only, minus some. D and trimming were read from the DNA, whereas the V and J calls and clone size are those reported in that table. The profile shows about 70,000 clones, more than 80% of them singletons. The rearrangement joins TRBV19 to TRBJ1-3, with a possible D match to TRBD1 (6 bases). Sequencing was performed on peripheral blood. The origin of this receptor is a woman older than 75 with active or convalescent COVID-19. The CDR3 DNA reads as TGTGCCAGTAGTATCGGGCAGGGGACTGGAAACACCATATATTTT. It encodes CASSIGQGTGNTIYF.